Following are 7 T cell receptor beta chains from one sample sequenced in a study of Tregs in tolerant kidney transplant recipients. Assay: immunoSEQ multiplex PCR; the TCRdb copy retains only in-frame clones and omits some. This repertoire shows approximately 260,000 clones, more than 65% found once; its top ten account for roughly 0.67%. The sequenced sample consisted of CD4+ T cells from blood. The receptors stem from a human donor in good health.

The rearrangement joins TRBV6-5 to TRBJ1-5, with D maybe TRBD1 (5 bases). The CDR3 contains 15 residues. The V gene lost 5 bases and the J gene lost 2 bases, with 13 bases spanning the gap. Germline CDR1 and CDR2: MNHEY and SVGAGI. The CDR3 reads CASSPSWGGNQPQHF. In DNA, the CDR3 is TGTGCCAGCAGTCCGTCTTGGGGCGGCAATCAGCCCCAGCATTTT.

The chain uses TRBV28 and TRBJ2-3; D remains ambiguous. The CDR3 is 15 residues long. From germline, CDR1 is MDHEN and CDR2 SYDVKM. V was cut by 3 bases and J by 0 bases, with 10 bases left in between. The CDR3 DNA follows: TGTGCCAGCAGTTTGGTTGCTAAGAGCACAGATACGCAGTATTTT. Amino acid sequence: CASSLVAKSTDTQYF.

V is TRBV5-1 and J is TRBJ2-1; D remains ambiguous. CDR1 and CDR2 (germline): SGHRS, YFSETQ. The CDR3 has 13 amino acids. Deletions cut 0 bases from V and 15 bases from J, with 16 bases between. The CDR3 here is CASSLEVGSPRFF. The DNA of the CDR3 is TGCGCCAGCAGCTTGGAGGTAGGGTCCCCGAGGTTCTTC.

This clone was counted a single time. V gene TRBV2 combines with J gene TRBJ2-5; a possible D gene is TRBD1 (6 bases). The V gene's germline CDR1 is SNHLY and CDR2 FYNNEI. V was trimmed by 6 bases and J by 5 bases, leaving 16 bases between them. The CDR3 contains 14 residues. CDR3 DNA: TGTGCCAGCAGCCCCCCAGGACAGTTTGAGACCCAGTACTTC. Translating it yields CASSPPGQFETQYF.

The chain uses TRBV5-1 and TRBJ2-6; D not certain. Trimming removed 1 base from V and 1 base from J, with 6 bases in between. Germline-derived CDR1 and CDR2 are SGHRS and YFSETQ. This CDR3 region has 15 residues. CDR3 amino acids: CASSLFLSGANVLTF. The CDR3 coding sequence is TGCGCCAGCAGCTTGTTCTTATCTGGGGCCAACGTCCTGACTTTC.

The chain carries TRBV11-2 and TRBJ1-2; 9 bases align to TRBD1. The V segment lost 3 bases and the J segment 9 bases; nucleotides outside the gene matches: 8. In germline, CDR1 is SGHAT, CDR2 FQNNGV. The CDR3 sequence is 14 residues long. The CDR3 region is CASSLAPGQGRYTF. The CDR3 bases are TGTGCCAGCAGCTTGGCACCGGGACAGGGTCGCTACACCTTC.

V and J are TRBV7-9 and TRBJ2-1; TRBD2 aligns across 12 bases. V lost 4 bases to trimming and J lost 6 bases; unmatched junction nucleotides: 7. Per the germline V gene, CDR1 is SEHNR and CDR2 is FQNEAQ (reference sequence). This CDR3 has 16 amino acids. DNA for the CDR3: TGTGCCAGCAGCTCTGGACTAGCGGGGAACCTCAATGAGCAGTTCTTC. It codes for CASSSGLAGNLNEQFF.